A single sample is the source of the 21 T cell receptor beta chains below, sequenced in a study of glioma-infiltrating T cells. TCR alpha and beta CDR3 regions were amplified from RNA using iRepertoire nested multiplex PCR. TCRdb itself ran the multiplex PCR reads through MiXCR, one entry per CDR3 protein. Of fewer than 110,000 distinct CDR3 sequences listed, 29% are singletons. Material: glioma tissue, nonneoplastic brain tissue, or PBMCs (not recorded which). The receptors shown here come from a human donor with low-grade glioma or glioblastoma, undergoing nonglioma brain surgery, or in good health (not recorded which).

A few counts support this clonotype. The chain recombines TRBV12-3 or TRBV12-4 with TRBJ2-1, with TRBD1 matching over 8 bases. CDR3 length: 16 amino acids. Trimming took 5 bases from V and 8 from J; bases not matched to a gene: 14. CDR3 sequence reads: CASSRPEGQGEDEQFF. CDR3 nucleotides: TGTGCCAGCAGTCGCCCCGAAGGACAGGGTGAGGATGAGCAGTTCTTC.

This clonotype appeared a few times. DNA of the CDR3: TGTGCCAGCAGCTTAGACACCACAGATACGCAGTATTTT. Its protein product is CASSLDTTDTQYF. The gene calls are TRBV7-6 and TRBJ2-3; D ambiguous. This CDR3 has 13 residues. V was cut by 1 base and J by 2 bases, with 4 bases left in between. Germline V CDR1 and CDR2: SGHVS, FNYEAQ.

The chain carries TRBV29-1 and TRBJ1-1; D not certain. There are 12 residues in the CDR3. CDR1 SQVTM and CDR2 ANQGSEA come from the germline V gene. V lost 3 bases, J lost 1 base, and 6 bases lay in between. The CDR3 DNA sequence: TGCAGCGTTGACCGGGAGAACACTGAAGCTTTCTTT. Protein sequence: CSVDRENTEAFF.

This clonotype was counted at least ten times. V and J are TRBV6-1 and TRBJ1-2, with 7 bases matching TRBD1. The V gene's germline CDR1 is MNHNS and CDR2 SASEGT. The length of the CDR3 is 13 residues. The junction had 10 bases not matched to a gene; V was cut back by 7 bases and J by 8 bases. The CDR3 protein is CASIGTAQKGYTF. DNA of the CDR3: TGTGCCAGCATCGGGACAGCCCAGAAGGGCTACACCTTC.

The chain links TRBV2 to TRBJ2-5, with 11 bases identical to TRBD2. There are 16 residues in the CDR3. The germline V gene encodes CDR1 SNHLY and CDR2 FYNNEI. J gave up 2 bases and V 10 bases, and 12 bases lay outside the gene matches. The CDR3 region has the DNA TGTGCCACCCGGATGAGACTAGCGGGGCGACAAGAGACCCAGTACTTC. Translated: CATRMRLAGRQETQYF.

This clonotype has a single count. A much bigger clone sits one base away, suggesting this may be a read error. CDR3 DNA sequence: TGTGCCAGCAGCTTAGATGGAGGTACGCAGTATTTT. This translates into CASSLDGGTQYF. This chain joins TRBV7-9 and TRBJ2-3, with D maybe TRBD2 (5 bases). V shed 1 base and J shed 8 bases, with 7 bases lying between them. The CDR3 totals 12 residues. Germline CDR1 SEHNR, CDR2 FQNEAQ (reference sequence). The variable domain in full, with the rest retrieved from reference TRBV7-9 and TRBJ2-3, is DTGVSQNPRHKITKRGQNVTFRCDPISEHNRLYWYRQTLGQGPEFLTYFQNEAQLEKSRLLSDRFSAERPKGSFSTLEIQRTEQGDSAMYLCASSLDGGTQYFGPGTRLTVL.

This clonotype appeared many times. The chain uses TRBV2 and TRBJ1-2; 7 bases match TRBD1. Germline trimming cut 6 bases from V and 0 bases from J; bases unmatched to any gene: 7. The CDR3 has 15 residues. CDR1 and CDR2 from the germline V gene are SNHLY and FYNNEI. The CDR3 DNA reads TGTGCCAGCAGGGCAGGGACAGATGCTAACTATGGCTACACCTTC. Amino acid sequence: CASRAGTDANYGYTF.

The table lists this clonotype with a few counts. V and J are TRBV7-8 and TRBJ1-4; D might be TRBD1 (5 bases). The germline V gene has CDR1 SGHVS and CDR2 FQNEAQ. V lost 1 base, J lost 5 bases, and 11 bases lay in between. This CDR3 region has 15 residues. The CDR3 loop is CASSLGGQKNEKLFF. The CDR3 region has the DNA TGTGCCAGCAGCTTAGGGGGCCAGAAAAATGAAAAACTGTTTTTT.

This clonotype was seen many times. J is TRBJ2-5 and V is TRBV7-2; 7 positions agree with TRBD2. CDR3 length equals 14 residues. CDR1 is SGHTA and CDR2 is FQGNSA in the germline V gene. The ends lost 3 bases at V and 0 bases at J; junction bases unmatched: 1. CDR3: CASSFGTNQETQYF. In DNA, the CDR3 is TGTGCCAGCAGCTTTGGGACTAACCAAGAGACCCAGTACTTC.

This clonotype has just a few counts. V is TRBV2 and J is TRBJ1-5; 7 bases map to TRBD1. V shed 2 bases and J 3 bases; nucleotides not matched to a gene: 4. The CDR3 is made up of 15 amino acids. CDR1 and CDR2 from the germline V gene are SNHLY and FYNNEI. DNA of the CDR3: TGTGCCAGCAGTGAATGGACAGGTAACAATCAGCCCCAGCATTTT. Translating gives CASSEWTGNNQPQHF.

The chain carries TRBV18 and TRBJ1-3; TRBD1 is a possible D gene (5 bases). Trimming left V 5 bases short and J 2 bases short, with 16 bases between. CDR3 length: 16 amino acids. Germline V gene lookup returns CDR1 KGHSH and CDR2 LQKENI. This chain's CDR3 is CASSSGGASTGNTIYF. Here the CDR3 DNA reads TGTGCCAGCTCAAGTGGAGGGGCCTCGACTGGAAACACCATATATTTT.

The sample holds many counts of this clonotype. V and J are TRBV4-3 and TRBJ2-1, with TRBD2 matching over 9 bases. The CDR3 sequence is 16 residues long. Germline lookup yields CDR1 LGHNA and CDR2 YSLEER. Unmatched junction bases numbered 6, after V lost 0 bases and J lost 6 bases. CDR3 in amino acids: CASSQDRGSGGNEQFF. DNA for the CDR3: TGCGCCAGCAGCCAAGATCGGGGTAGCGGGGGCAATGAGCAGTTCTTC.

In its sample, this clonotype was seen a few times. The chain links TRBV12-3 or TRBV12-4 to TRBJ1-5; D unclear. Deletions cut 6 bases from V and 4 bases from J, with 10 bases between. CDR3 length: 13 residues. The CDR3 DNA reads TGTGCCAGCAGCCGAACTGGGAATCAGCCCCAGCATTTT. This codes for CASSRTGNQPQHF.

The chain links TRBV2 to TRBJ1-6, with D possibly TRBD1 on 5 matching bases. The V gene lost 9 bases and the J gene lost 0 bases, with 24 bases spanning the gap. Germline CDR1 and CDR2: SNHLY and FYNNEI. CDR3 length: 19 amino acids. Here the CDR3 DNA reads TGTGCCAGGAAAGTCCCGGGACCCTTTGCCGACTCCTATAATTCACCCCTCCACTTT. This gives the protein CARKVPGPFADSYNSPLHF.

About this clonotype: This could be a read error, since a much larger clone is one nucleotide away. J is TRBJ1-2 and V is TRBV7-2; TRBD1 might be the D (5 bases). CDR1 and CDR2 (germline): SGHTA, FQGNSA. This CDR3 is 13 amino acids long. V was pared by 5 bases and J by 12 bases, with 19 bases between. CDR3 in DNA: TGTGCCAGCAGCCCAGGCGGGGGTGGCGGCCACACCTTC. This gives the protein CASSPGGGGGHTF.

This chain uses TRBV11-1 with TRBJ2-1, with TRBD1 matching 10 bases. J lost 6 bases, V lost 5 bases, and 10 bases had no gene match. Germline loops: CDR1 SGHAT, CDR2 FQDESV (reference sequence). This CDR3 region has 16 residues. CDR3 DNA: TGTGCCAGCAGCATGACCGGGACAGGGGCCTCCAATGAGCAGTTCTTC. This encodes CASSMTGTGASNEQFF.

In this sample, this clonotype turned up a few times. The chain carries TRBV7-9 and TRBJ1-1, with D hard to call. V lost 5 bases and J 7 bases, leaving 11 bases between the germline ends. CDR3 length equals 12 residues. The germline V gene has CDR1 SEHNR and CDR2 FQNEAQ (reference sequence). CDR3 sequence reads: CASSHIRNEAFF. The CDR3 nucleotides are TGTGCCAGCAGCCATATTAGGAATGAAGCTTTCTTT.

Comments on this clonotype: This clone may be a read error of a much larger clone one base away. The conserved phenylalanine or tryptophan normally closing the CDR3 is absent here, so this likely arose from a read error. The genes are TRBV7-9 and TRBJ1-1; no definite D call. The CDR3 has 13 amino acids. CDR1 is SEHNR, CDR2 FQNEAQ, per germline (reference sequence). Trimming removed 5 bases from V and 1 base from J, with 8 bases in between. The CDR3 here is CASSLTPNTEAFS. The CDR3 DNA reads as TGTGCCAGCAGCCTGACACCGAACACTGAAGCTTTCTCT.

This clonotype was picked up many times. CDR3 residues: CASSLSASARYTQYF. CDR3 nucleotide sequence: TGTGCCAGCAGTTTATCGGCTAGCGCCAGATATACGCAGTATTTT. V is TRBV27 and J is TRBJ2-3; D possibly corresponds to TRBD2 (6 bases). This CDR3 contains 15 residues. Per germline, CDR1 MNHEY and CDR2 SMNVEV (reference sequence). V was trimmed by 0 bases and J by 7 bases, leaving 14 bases between them.

In its sample, this clonotype was seen many times. The genes are TRBV7-9 and TRBJ2-4, with D uncertain. V was clipped by 0 bases and J by 7 bases, with 4 bases between them. There are 12 residues in the CDR3. In germline, CDR1 is SEHNR, CDR2 FQNEAQ (reference sequence). In DNA, the CDR3 is TGTGCCAGCAGCTTAGCGGGGAACATTCAGTACTTC. Its protein product is CASSLAGNIQYF.

This clonotype has a count of ten or more. The rearrangement uses TRBV7-9 and TRBJ2-3; 10 bases align to TRBD1. Germline CDR1 reads SEHNR; CDR2 reads FQNEAQ (reference sequence). The V segment lost 5 bases and the J segment 8 bases; nucleotides outside the gene matches: 7. The CDR3 spans 14 residues. The CDR3 bases are TGTGCCAGCAGCCCCGGGACAGGGGCTTTTACGCAGTATTTT. Amino acids: CASSPGTGAFTQYF.